Ten or more counts support the clone carrying this T cell receptor (beta chain). The germline V gene encodes CDR1 LGHDT and CDR2 YNNKEL (reference sequence). The CDR3 sequence is 14 residues long. V lost 2 bases and J 5 bases, leaving 12 bases between the germline ends. This record comes from a study of T cells in Graves' hyperthyroidism and ophthalmopathy. TCR beta CDR3 region amplification was performed from RNA transcripts. The TCR CDR3 first-round RT-PCR relied on the HTBI primer set. One entry per CDR3 protein, called by TCRdb with MiXCR from the multiplex PCR reads. The table includes fewer than 350,000 distinct CDR3 sequences, around 15% detected once.

This TCR was recovered from a woman in her thirties or forties with Graves' hyperthyroidism. The sequenced sample consisted of blood. This chain uses TRBV3-1 with TRBJ1-1; D call uncertain. The CDR3: CASSQRFGETEAFF. In DNA, the CDR3 is TGTGCCAGCAGCCAACGATTCGGGGAAACTGAAGCTTTCTTT.